This entry concerns a single TCR beta chain. Its cognate antigen has yet to be identified. No clone much larger than this one lies a single base away; base qualities are absent. This sample stems from a study of cytomegalovirus exposure and HLA in healthy donors (dated by TCRdb to about 2017). Study-level background: In an earlier analysis of about 560 of the donors, 276 Gb of sequence data and 117 million unique TCR beta sequences from some 170 million T cells were reported. HLA typing covered class I and class II loci at four-digit resolution. Roughly five DR-DQ haplotypes were treated as single units for association and clustering because of strong linkage in the cohort. A later genetic analysis used genome-wide SNP genotypes for about 55% of the 666 donors, treating that subset as a discovery cohort. Among a few hundred genotyped donors of the cohort, an average of about 240,000 unique TCR beta nucleotide sequences were sequenced per donor, around 18% of them non-productive. To study patterns of TCR occurrence, a later analysis re-analyzed previously published TCR beta repertoires from 550 to 800 donors and added high-resolution HLA genotyping. Typing coverage differed by locus: A, B, C, DRB1 and DQB1 were typed in roughly 620-630 donors, DQA1 in about 500, DPA1 in 600 to 610, and DPB1 in just under 490. Of the 350 to 400 genotyped donors, over 65% fell in the genetic ancestry cluster associated with self-reported Caucasian donors. The study combined high-throughput TCR immunosequencing, statistical association of individual TCRs with disease status, and machine learning to predict cytomegalovirus infection status. To decide whether each TCR beta V gene segment behaved as functional or pseudogenic, an earlier analysis of some 540 of the donors relied on high-throughput TCR beta sequencing. Every discovery cohort repertoire had been produced on one sequencing platform. About 300 gigabases of sequencing data and 75 million to 85 million unique TCR sequences made up an early release that covered roughly 670 HLA-typed donors. The study aimed to test whether cataloging public T cell receptors could reveal signatures of past pathogen exposure. Besides the first cohort of 666 subjects, a separate validation cohort made up of roughly 120 different subjects was used. Rather than using new phenotypic data, the later analysis identified candidate immune exposures from TCR beta sequences and from how often those sequences occurred across donors. Donor age, sex, ethnicity and CMV serostatus were collected together with the repertoire data. The study profiled the T cell repertoires of under 700 subjects by immunosequencing and related them to cytomegalovirus serostatus.

Library preparation used the immunoSEQ multiplex PCR assay. For the multiplex PCR, a mixture combining 60 forward primers for TCR Vbeta segments and 13 reverse primers for TCR Jbeta segments was used. The CDR3 region of rearranged TCR beta genes was amplified from genomic DNA by a multiplex PCR assay. The Illumina HiSeq System was used to sequence the amplified TCR beta libraries as 87-base-pair reads. As for the authors' bioinformatics: A later analysis counted some 80 million unique TCR beta chains across the roughly 700 repertoires, and some 11 million of these chains were shared by at least two donors. Raw reads were error-corrected and collapsed into unique sequences by a nearest-neighbor algorithm in which closely related sequences were merged to remove PCR and sequencing errors. V, D and J gene segments were assigned by aligning CDR3 sequences to IMGT reference sequences. Each retained sequence needed at least a six-nucleotide match to both a V gene segment and a J gene segment. A rearrangement was called productive if the CDR3 had no stop codons and remained in frame with V and J, and every other rearrangement was called non-productive. Following IMGT convention, CDR3 was defined as the stretch from the second conserved V-encoded cysteine to the conserved J-encoded phenylalanine. The earlier analysis of about 530 of the donors excluded any sequence lacking an unambiguous match to a single V gene segment. In an earlier analysis of about 590 of the donors, a V segment was called functional when productive rearrangements were above 56.7%, and segregating when the standard deviation between donors exceeded 5%. A statistical classification framework was developed to diagnose cytomegalovirus status using the catalog of TCR beta chain sequences. In a later analysis, TCR nucleotide sequences were compared against IMGT/GENE-DB human TR gene sequences so that V and J genes could be assigned. The TCRdist pipeline was used in a later analysis to assign CDR3 sequences and most-parsimonious VDJ recombination scenarios. In a later analysis, each TCR beta chain was defined by its CDR3 amino acid sequence together with its V-gene family, and reads without a unique V-gene family were excluded. As a way to deal with suspected cross-contamination and a sequencing artifact, a later analysis dropped roughly 620 nucleotide sequences that were highly shared and had low generation probability. A later analysis calculated a clonal expansion index for each public chain from normalized within-repertoire ranks of inferred template counts. In a later analysis, generation probabilities were computed using a VDJ recombination model fitted to out-of-frame rearrangements, and the results were checked against IGoR. Hypergeometric tests were used in a later analysis to score TCR-TCR, TCR-HLA and TCR-CMV co-occurrence, with a repertoire-size bias correction applied to the TCR pairs. To estimate false discovery rates, a later analysis permuted the HLA or CMV assignments 20 times. In a later analysis, co-occurring TCRs were grouped using DBSCAN, with TCRdist sequence similarity added in when clustering inside HLA-allele-positive subsets. Repertoires with fewer than 30,000 or more than 120,000 public chains, plus five repertoires with anomalous nucleotide sharing, were excluded from co-occurrence clustering. Not all clones reach the TCRdb copy of this immuneACCESS table, which keeps in-frame sequences only. Checked studies attribute under half of the gap to unresolved V genes and leave the rest unexplained. Clonal size and the V and J genes are those of that table, whereas D and trimming came from the DNA. Recorded for this sample are more than 150,000 clones; 82% of them occurred a single time. The ten largest clones take up 1.5% of the sample.

Broad study findings and their caveats: Across donors, most TCR sequences were observed very rarely, whereas some public TCRs were present in many individuals. A later analysis associated 16,951 TCR beta sequences with specific HLA alleles at a false discovery rate of 0.05. According to the authors, the approach could potentially be generalized to other disease states and immunological phenotypes. In a later analysis, the rate of TCR association differed among HLA loci, with DRB1 alleles having the most associated TCRs and HLA-C alleles having the fewest. Only TCR beta chains were sequenced in this cohort, and the absence of alpha or paired-chain data limited detectable features. In both the original and validation cohorts, the classifier was reported to diagnose cytomegalovirus status with high specificity and sensitivity. A total of 150 to 200 TCR beta chains were listed by the study as associated with cytomegalovirus. In an earlier analysis of around 500 of the donors, most TCR beta V segments appeared in productive rearrangements about 87% or about 30% of the time, broadly matching IMGT annotations. Compared with the approximately 710-donor mean, donors in an Asian-associated ancestry cluster had fewer N-insertions in productive TCRs, according to a later genetic analysis. When HLA alleles, especially DR and DQ, strongly co-occurred, attributing TCR associations to individual alleles was difficult. In a later analysis, HLA-associated TCR beta chains showed more clonal expansion and lower generation probabilities than non-associated chains that were equally common. A later analysis reported that several top co-occurrence clusters appeared linked to parvovirus B19, influenza, CMV and Epstein-Barr virus. Some 16 rarely observed V segments, including chromosome 9 orphons, were excluded from the earlier analysis of some 590 of the donors because counts were too low. Because some donors lacked HLA typing at each locus, the association tests relied only on the typed subset. A further reported finding was that TCR beta sequences accurately predicted the HLA-A and HLA-B alleles for most subjects in the first cohort. An association between a missense DCLRE1C variant and V-gene and J-gene trimming of TCR beta chains was found in a later genetic analysis and replicated in an independent cohort. In a later analysis, most CMV-associated TCR beta chains were found to appear HLA-restricted, with HLA associations seemingly driven largely by CMV exposure. Roughly uniform sequencing depth across donors was assumed in presence/absence analyses, although this assumption may not hold. The sequencing pipeline was judged likely to have produced a cluster of highly shared sequence variants as a technical artifact. Linkage disequilibrium might explain the correlated functional status among segregating V segments, but an unknown experimental factor could not be excluded. The only immune exposure information available for the cohort was CMV serostatus. A few of the identified cytomegalovirus-associated TCR beta chains were confirmed in vitro to be specific for cytomegalovirus antigens.

The cohort comprised fewer than 700 healthy bone marrow donors. All cohort members were sampled while nominally healthy, although unrecorded immune exposures were likely present. The donor was CMV seronegative and belonged to the group of 352 seronegative cohort members. A peripheral blood sample was provided by each donor, and peripheral blood mononuclear cells were used for TCR beta sequencing. Genomic DNA was extracted from the blood cell samples with the Qiagen DNeasy Blood Extraction Kit. Input material: PBMCs. This clonotype was obtained from a man in his forties or fifties in good health and CMV-seronegative.

The CDR3 reads CASSLAPGLATDTQYF. The sequence in DNA is TGCGCCAGCAGCTTGGCCCCCGGGCTAGCGACAGATACGCAGTATTTT. The rearranged chain carries TRBV5-1 and TRBJ2-3; TRBD2 could be the D gene, as 6 bases match. Trimming removed 0 bases from V and 3 bases from J, leaving 14 bases between the germline ends. Looking up the germline V gene yields CDR1 SGHRS and CDR2 YFSETQ. There are 16 amino acids in the CDR3, from cysteine to phenylalanine inclusive. The read is trimmed to its CDR3 DNA, 48 bases read in frame from base 1.